The present T cell receptor beta chain was sequenced within a study of T cell responses to AZD1222 COVID-19 vaccine. The CDR3 runs 13 residues. Looked up from germline, CDR1 is MNHEY and CDR2 is SVGAGI. V was cut by 7 bases and J by 4 bases, with 11 bases left in between. This table comes from immunoSEQ multiplex PCR, and its TCRdb copy is limited to in-frame clones, with some not included. Seen here are about 180,000 clones, 88% observed once, and the top ten hold approximately 8%. The genes are TRBV6-5 and TRBJ1-5; D ambiguous. Sequencing used peripheral blood, obtained on day 0 of AZD1222 vaccination. The clonotype originates from an adult in good health. CDR3 residues: CASIVAGNQPQHF. The CDR3 bases are TGTGCCAGCATAGTCGCGGGGAATCAGCCCCAGCATTTT.